The 27 T cell receptor beta chains presented below share a single source sample, sequenced in a study of cytomegalovirus exposure and HLA in healthy donors. Primers for the PCR totalled 60 Vbeta and 13 Jbeta. Measured with immunoSEQ multiplex PCR; TCRdb has only the in-frame clones, and not every one. Of roughly 58,000 clones in the sample, roughly 80% were seen once. Sequencing was performed on PBMCs. Every receptor here comes from a woman aged 40 to 50 in good health and CMV-seronegative.

The genes are TRBV9 and TRBJ2-7; 9 bases fit TRBD1. Losses at the gene ends were 3 bases for V and 1 base for J; bases not matched to a gene: 5. The V gene's germline CDR1 is SGDLS and CDR2 YYNGEE. CDR3 length: 15 amino acids. The CDR3 region has the DNA TGTGCCAGCAGCGCCACAGGGGGCAGGTCCTACGAGCAGTACTTC. Its translation: CASSATGGRSYEQYF. The complete variable domain, with remaining parts taken from reference TRBV9 and TRBJ2-7, reads DSGVTQTPKHLITATGQRVTLRCSPRSGDLSVYWYQQSLDQGLQFLIQYYNGEERAKGNILERFSAQQFPDLHSELNLSSLELGDSALYFCASSATGGRSYEQYFGPGTRLTVT.

The chain recombines TRBV7-8 with TRBJ2-2; 8 bases line up with TRBD2. Losses at the gene ends were 5 bases for V and 1 base for J; bases not matched to a gene: 9. Per the germline V gene, CDR1 is SGHVS and CDR2 is FQNEAQ. CDR3 size: 17 residues. The CDR3 DNA sequence: TGTGCCAGCAGCCCTGACAGCGGGAGACTGAACACCGGGGAGCTGTTTTTT. The encoded protein is CASSPDSGRLNTGELFF.

The chain recombines TRBV4-3 with TRBJ2-7; 8 positions agree with TRBD1. V dropped 4 bases and J dropped 3; count of bases not matched to a gene: 8. Germline V gene sequence: CDR1 LGHNA, CDR2 YSLEER. The CDR3 totals 15 residues. In DNA, the CDR3 is TGCGCCAGCAGCCCCAACCGGGACAGGTACTACGAGCAGTACTTC. Its protein is CASSPNRDRYYEQYF.

This chain connects TRBV2 to TRBJ2-4; 13 bases align to TRBD2. After removal of 6 bases from V and 8 bases from J, the junction contained 10 bases not matched to a gene. The germline V gene has CDR1 SNHLY and CDR2 FYNNEI. The CDR3 sequence is 16 residues long. As DNA, the CDR3 is TGTGCCAGCAGCGAGGGACTAGCGGGGAGGGGAGACATTCAGTACTTC. This codes for CASSEGLAGRGDIQYF. The variable domain in full, with the rest retrieved from reference TRBV2 and TRBJ2-4, is EPEVTQTPSHQVTQMGQEVILRCVPISNHLYFYWYRQILGQKVEFLVSFYNNEISEKSEIFDDQFSVERPDGSNFTLKIRSTKLEDSAMYFCASSEGLAGRGDIQYFGAGTRLSVL.

The CDR3 DNA follows: TGTGCCAGCAGCCCCTCCTCGGACAGTAATGAGCAGTTCTTC. It encodes CASSPSSDSNEQFF. J is TRBJ2-1 and V is TRBV7-9; D might be TRBD1 (6 bases). Trimming took off 5 bases at V and 7 bases at J, with 15 bases between the two ends. The CDR3 has 14 residues. Germline V lookup: CDR1 SEHNR, CDR2 FQNEAQ (reference sequence).

Comment on this clone: The sample contains more than one DNA sequence encoding this CDR3. This sequence joins TRBV18 and TRBJ2-7, with D perhaps TRBD2 (6 bases). V lost 3 bases to trimming and J lost 4 bases, with 7 bases between them. The CDR3 spans 12 residues. The germline gives CDR1 KGHSH, CDR2 LQKENI. The CDR3 DNA reads TGTGCCAGCTCACCTGGGGGGTACGAGCAGTACTTC. This codes for CASSPGGYEQYF.

The chain couples TRBV2 to TRBJ2-5, with D possibly TRBD1 on 5 matching bases. Trimming shortened V by 1 base and J by 3 bases, and 9 bases separated the two germline ends. The CDR3 runs 14 residues. The germline V gene encodes CDR1 SNHLY and CDR2 FYNNEI. CDR3 sequence reads: CASSEGGREETQYF. CDR3 DNA sequence: TGTGCCAGCAGTGAAGGAGGCAGGGAAGAGACCCAGTACTTC.

The chain carries TRBV4-1 and TRBJ1-2; possibly TRBD1 for D (5 bases). The V end lost 2 bases, the J end lost 6 bases, and 16 bases lay between the germline ends. The CDR3 extends over 15 amino acids. From germline, CDR1 is MGHRA and CDR2 YSYEKL. CDR3 residues: CASSQLDTGTDGYTF. DNA of the CDR3: TGCGCCAGCAGCCAACTTGATACAGGTACCGATGGCTACACCTTC.

This clone showed up just a few times. The CDR3 bases are TGCAAGCGCCAGAGAAACACTGAAGCTTTCTTT. This sequence encodes CKRQRNTEAFF. The genes are TRBV20-1 and TRBJ1-1; D call uncertain. The CDR3 covers 11 residues. Germline CDR1 and CDR2: DFQATT and SNEGSKA (reference sequence).

The chain is built from TRBV29-1 and TRBJ2-7; 13 bases match TRBD2. Germline assignment: CDR1 SQVTM and CDR2 ANQGSEA. This CDR3 contains 13 residues. After removal of 4 bases from V and 3 bases from J, the junction contained 0 bases not matched to a gene. The CDR3 DNA reads TGCAGCGTTGGACTAGCGGGAGGCTACGAGCAGTACTTC. Encoded protein: CSVGLAGGYEQYF.

The chain uses TRBV27 and TRBJ2-1; D is undetermined. V lost 3 bases and J lost 4, with 10 bases in between. The CDR3 is made up of 14 amino acids. The germline CDR1 and CDR2 sequences are MNHEY and SMNVEV (reference sequence). In nucleotides, the CDR3 is TGTGCCAGCAGTTTCGAACTGCCTTACAATGAGCAGTTCTTC. Translation: CASSFELPYNEQFF.

The chain uses TRBV11-2 and TRBJ2-1; 9 bases match TRBD2. The V gene end was trimmed by 10 bases and the J gene end by 4 bases; junction bases not matched to a gene: 11. Looked up from germline, CDR1 is SGHAT and CDR2 is FQNNGV. The CDR3 runs 15 residues. The CDR3 DNA follows: TGTGCCACTTACTTGGGGAGCGGGGGGTACAATGAGCAGTTCTTC. Its translation: CATYLGSGGYNEQFF.

This clone appeared once. The genes are TRBV27 and TRBJ1-2; a weak D match, TRBD1 (6 bases). CDR3 length: 14 amino acids. Germline V CDR1 and CDR2: MNHEY, SMNVEV (reference sequence). Trimming took 2 bases from V and 5 from J, leaving 12 bases between them. The CDR3 protein is CASSLEPQGYGYTF. DNA for the CDR3: TGTGCCAGCAGTTTAGAGCCGCAGGGGTATGGCTACACCTTC.

The table lists this clone with a count of one. The rearrangement uses TRBV10-3 and TRBJ2-5; 8 nucleotides align to TRBD1. The ends lost 8 bases at V and 1 base at J; junction bases unmatched: 15. The CDR3 has 17 amino acids. Germline V gene data show CDR1 as ENHRY and CDR2 as SYGVKD. In DNA form, the CDR3 reads TGTGCCATCCCACGGCCCCGTCGACAGGGGCCCCAAGAGACCCAGTACTTC. Protein product: CAIPRPRRQGPQETQYF.

The rearrangement joins TRBV10-3 to TRBJ1-2; TRBD1 is a possible D gene (6 bases). V was shortened by 2 bases and J by 2 bases, with 15 bases between the two germline ends. Germline CDR1 reads ENHRY; CDR2 reads SYGVKD. The CDR3 runs 16 residues. The CDR3 is CAISEMRGSANYGYTF. Here the CDR3 DNA reads TGTGCCATCAGTGAGATGAGGGGGTCTGCGAACTATGGCTACACCTTC.

The V gene is TRBV5-1, the J gene TRBJ2-3; 9 nucleotides line up with TRBD2. The germline gives CDR1 SGHRS, CDR2 YFSETQ. This CDR3 contains 17 residues. V lost 0 bases, J lost 3 bases, and 8 bases stayed unmatched. This chain's CDR3 is CASSLGGRALGTDTQYF. The CDR3 DNA is TGCGCCAGCAGCTTGGGCGGGAGGGCCCTCGGGACAGATACGCAGTATTTT.

V usage is TRBV7-9 and J usage is TRBJ1-2, with a possible D match to TRBD1 (6 bases). This CDR3 is 14 amino acids long. Trimming cost V 5 bases and J 2 bases, with 12 bases left between them. Germline loops: CDR1 SEHNR, CDR2 FQNEAQ (reference sequence). CDR3 in DNA: TGTGCCAGCAGCCCAGGGACATTAAACTATGGCTACACCTTC. This codes for CASSPGTLNYGYTF. The full variable domain, completed using reference TRBV7-9 and TRBJ1-2, is DTGVSQNPRHKITKRGQNVTFRCDPISEHNRLYWYRQTLGQGPEFLTYFQNEAQLEKSRLLSDRFSAERPKGSFSTLEIQRTEQGDSAMYLCASSPGTLNYGYTFGSGTRLTVV.

The rearrangement uses TRBV6-1 and TRBJ2-7; tentative D call: TRBD1 (5 bases). CDR3 size: 14 residues. Germline V gene lookup returns CDR1 MNHNS and CDR2 SASEGT. The V end lost 8 bases, the J end lost 6 bases, and 20 bases lay between the germline ends. The CDR3 DNA is TGTGCCAGCCGCCCCCCCGCAGGGTACGGCGAGCAGTACTTC. This encodes CASRPPAGYGEQYF.

The sample holds one count of this clone. V gene TRBV2 combines with J gene TRBJ2-1, with a weak D call TRBD1 (6 bases). The ends were cut back, 4 bases at V and 2 bases at J, with 15 bases in the middle. The CDR3 is 16 residues long. Germline V gene lookup returns CDR1 SNHLY and CDR2 FYNNEI. The CDR3 DNA follows: TGTGCCAGCAGTGGAAGGGCAGGGGCGACCTACAATGAGCAGTTCTTC. This codes for CASSGRAGATYNEQFF.

This chain connects TRBV7-2 to TRBJ2-4; D might be TRBD2 (6 bases). The CDR3 runs 16 residues. Germline assignment: CDR1 SGHTA and CDR2 FQGNSA. With 0 bases removed from V and 5 bases from J, the gap between germline ends came to 14 bases. The CDR3 nucleotides are TGTGCCAGCAGCTTAGCGGCGGGATTGGGGCAAAACATTCAGTACTTC. It encodes CASSLAAGLGQNIQYF.

The chain links TRBV7-9 to TRBJ2-5; D possibly corresponds to TRBD1 (6 bases). Trimming removed 2 bases at V and 3 bases at J, with 7 bases between. Germline CDR1 reads SEHNR; CDR2 reads FQNEAQ (reference sequence). This CDR3 is built from 13 residues. The CDR3 sequence is CASSLWTEETQYF. CDR3 nucleotide sequence: TGTGCCAGCAGCTTATGGACAGAAGAGACCCAGTACTTC. Combining the CDR3 with reference TRBV7-9 and TRBJ2-5 gives the whole variable domain DTGVSQNPRHKITKRGQNVTFRCDPISEHNRLYWYRQTLGQGPEFLTYFQNEAQLEKSRLLSDRFSAERPKGSFSTLEIQRTEQGDSAMYLCASSLWTEETQYFGPGTRLLVL.

J is TRBJ1-5 and V is TRBV19; possibly TRBD1 for D (6 bases). Germline lookup yields CDR1 LNHDA and CDR2 SQIVND (reference sequence). With 3 bases removed from V and 7 bases from J, the gap between germline ends came to 16 bases. The length of the CDR3 is 15 residues. The CDR3 spells CASSISGGRGQPQHF. CDR3 bases: TGTGCCAGTAGTATCTCCGGGGGGCGAGGGCAGCCCCAGCATTTT.

V usage is TRBV19 and J usage is TRBJ2-1, with a tentative D call TRBD2 (5 bases). The CDR3 has 14 residues. Germline CDR1 reads LNHDA; CDR2 reads SQIVND (reference sequence). V lost 5 bases to trimming and J lost 10 bases, with 18 bases between them. DNA for the CDR3: TGTGCCAGTAGTCTCCACCTACTAGGGTGGGAGCAGTTCTTC. Translation: CASSLHLLGWEQFF.

This chain connects TRBV25-1 to TRBJ1-2; 7 nucleotides match TRBD1. The germline gives CDR1 MGHDK, CDR2 SYGVNS. This CDR3 is 15 amino acids long. V lost 4 bases to trimming and J lost 3 bases; unmatched junction nucleotides: 8. The CDR3: CASSGLVGTDYGYTF. DNA of the CDR3: TGTGCCAGCAGTGGACTGGTGGGGACAGACTATGGCTACACCTTC.

This chain connects TRBV6-6 to TRBJ2-7; D perhaps matches TRBD2 (6 bases). CDR3 size: 14 residues. V lost 5 bases to trimming and J lost 4 bases, with 15 bases between them. Germline V gene lookup returns CDR1 MNHNY and CDR2 SVGAGI (reference sequence). The CDR3 spells CASSPLGLLYEQYF. The CDR3 bases are TGTGCCAGCAGTCCCTTGGGACTCCTATACGAGCAGTACTTC.

The chain links TRBV28 to TRBJ1-1, with D perhaps matching TRBD1 (6 bases). The CDR3 spans 13 residues. The ends were cut back, 6 bases at V and 7 bases at J, with 15 bases in the middle. The germline CDR1 and CDR2 sequences are MDHEN and SYDVKM. The CDR3 spells CASSRDMDFEAFF. For the CDR3, the DNA is TGTGCCAGCAGCCGGGACATGGACTTTGAAGCTTTCTTT.

This chain links TRBV6-1 with TRBJ1-4; possibly TRBD1 for D (5 bases). Between the trimmed V and J ends, which lost 4 bases and 0 bases, there was a span of 12 bases. CDR1 MNHNS and CDR2 SASEGT come from the germline V gene. The CDR3 has 16 residues. Here the CDR3 reads CASSVTGLATNEKLFF. The CDR3 DNA follows: TGTGCCAGCAGTGTAACAGGTCTTGCAACTAATGAAAAACTGTTTTTT.